The 16 T cell receptor delta chains in this list originate from one sample, sequenced in a study of gamma-delta T cells after stem cell transplantation. TCRdb reprocessed the RT-PCR reads using CATT. The table has around 1,400 delta-chain clones, about 16% seen once. Specimen: gamma-delta T cells. The origin of the receptors is a human donor. It is not recorded whose cells these are; they may come from a transplant donor.

The rearrangement joins TRDV1 to TRDJ2; 8 bases map to TRDD3. With V trimmed by 6 bases and J by 7 bases, 7 bases remained unmatched. The CDR3 spans 14 residues. Germline V CDR1 and CDR2: TSWWSYY, QGS. This CDR3 is CALGRGIGVAQLFF. The CDR3 DNA follows: TGTGCTCTTGGCCGGGGGATAGGAGTAGCACAACTCTTCTTT.

This rearrangement joins TRDV2 to TRDJ3; 7 bases fit TRDD3. The CDR3 contains 18 residues. Per the germline V gene, CDR1 is GEAIGNYY and CDR2 is EKD. V gave up 3 bases and J gave up 2 bases; unmatched junction bases: 9. The CDR3 spells CACDATGVRAWDTRQMFF. CDR3 bases: TGTGCCTGTGACGCGACTGGGGTCCGGGCCTGGGACACCCGACAGATGTTTTTC.

This clone was found a few times. This likely stems from a read error, as it lies one base from a far larger clone. This sequence joins TRDV3 and TRDJ1; 7 bases are a match to TRDD3. The length of the CDR3 is 18 residues. Per germline, CDR1 TVYSNPD and CDR2 GDNSRS (reference sequence). Trimming removed 1 base from V and 0 bases from J; junction bases left unmatched: 17. CDR3 in DNA: TGTGCCTTTACTACTACTACGATGGAGGGATACCACACCGATAAACTCATCTTT. This sequence encodes CAFTTTTMEGYHTDKLIF.

This clone has just a few counts. This sequence joins TRDV2 and TRDJ1; TRDD3 aligns across 7 bases. CDR1 and CDR2 from the germline V gene are GEAIGNYY and EKD. The CDR3 loop spans 17 amino acids. The J segment lost 0 bases and the V segment lost 3 bases, leaving 12 bases of the junction unmatched. CDR3 in amino acids: CACDSLLGSPYTDKLIF. The CDR3, as DNA: TGTGCCTGTGACTCCCTACTGGGGTCCCCGTACACCGATAAACTCATCTTT.

This clone has a handful of counts. A far larger clone lies a single base away; this is likely a read error. This rearrangement joins TRDV1 to TRDJ1, with TRDD2 as a possible D gene (9 bases). Between the trimmed V and J ends, which lost 4 bases and 0 bases, there was a span of 42 bases. This CDR3 contains 25 residues. Germline-derived CDR1 and CDR2 are TSWWSYY and QGS. Here the CDR3 reads CALGARLPTAKILLGARADTDKLIF. In DNA form, the CDR3 reads TGTGCTCTTGGGGCCCGCCTTCCTACGGCGAAAATATTACTGGGGGCCCGGGCAGACACCGATAAACTCATCTTT.

As regards this clone: Given a far larger clone just one base away, this is likely a sequencing read error. The chain is built from TRDV1 and TRDJ1; D is unresolved. The germline gives CDR1 TSWWSYY, CDR2 QGS. The V end was cut by 6 bases, the J end by 10 bases, with 15 bases between. CDR3 length: 12 amino acids. CDR3 loop: CALGLFPRGLIF. CDR3 bases: TGTGCTCTTGGTCTATTCCCCCGTGGACTCATCTTT.

The chain links TRDV2 to TRDJ1; 9 bases line up with TRDD3. This CDR3 region has 14 residues. The ends lost 4 bases at V and 10 bases at J; junction bases unmatched: 12. The germline gives CDR1 GEAIGNYY, CDR2 EKD. The CDR3 reads CACDDVLGETALIF. The CDR3 DNA reads TGTGCCTGTGATGACGTACTGGGGGAGACGGCACTCATCTTT.

The rearrangement uses TRDV2 and TRDJ1; 11 positions agree with TRDD3. After removal of 0 bases from V and 0 bases from J, the junction contained 20 bases not matched to a gene. The germline V gene encodes CDR1 GEAIGNYY and CDR2 EKD. The CDR3 has 22 amino acids. Here the CDR3 DNA reads TGTGCCTGTGACACCGTTAGGGGTAGTGACTGGGGGATAGCCACGGACACCGATAAACTCATCTTT. Its protein product is CACDTVRGSDWGIATDTDKLIF.

V gene TRDV2 combines with J gene TRDJ1; TRDD3 matches at 11 bases. The CDR3 totals 15 residues. CDR1 and CDR2 from the germline V gene are GEAIGNYY and EKD. Trimming cost V 5 bases and J 4 bases; bases outside gene matches: 8. CDR3 sequence: CACAPLGDKSDKLIF. The CDR3 DNA reads TGTGCCTGTGCCCCACTGGGGGATAAGAGCGATAAACTCATCTTT.

This clone was counted only a few times. The chain links TRDV2 to TRDJ1; 8 positions match TRDD3. Germline CDR1 is GEAIGNYY and CDR2 is EKD. The CDR3 totals 23 residues. The junction had 26 bases not matched to a gene; V was cut back by 0 bases and J by 0 bases. The CDR3 coding sequence is TGTGCCTGTGACACCGTGGCTAGGGCCCCCAACGTACTGGGGGCCCTGTACACCGATAAACTCATCTTT. Encoded protein: CACDTVARAPNVLGALYTDKLIF.

Notes on this clone: TCRdb's protein for this DNA is that of a much larger clone and differs from the translation at residue 14, likely a read error; the protein shown is the DNA translation. The CDR3 DNA is TGTGCCTGTGACACCGGTCCCTGGGGGTTGAGCTCCTGGGAGACCCGACAGATGTTTTTC. This sequence encodes CACDTGPWGLSSWETRQMFF. The chain recombines TRDV2 with TRDJ3; 7 nucleotides match TRDD3. Germline CDR1 reads GEAIGNYY; CDR2 reads EKD. The CDR3 is made up of 20 amino acids.

With regard to this clone: A read error is possible here, since a much larger clone lies one base away. V and J are TRDV2 and TRDJ1; D is possibly TRDD3 (7 bases). Germline V CDR1 and CDR2: GEAIGNYY, EKD. There are 19 residues in the CDR3. CDR3 protein: CACDTFSYDQLGNTDNLIF. CDR3 DNA sequence: TGTGCCTGTGACACCTTCTCCTACGACCAACTGGGGAACACCGATAACCTCATCTTT.

This clone was detected only a few times. Just one base apart from a much larger clone, this may be a read error. The chain uses TRDV2 and TRDJ1; 8 bases match TRDD3. The CDR3 extends over 18 amino acids. Germline CDR1 is GEAIGNYY and CDR2 is EKD. CDR3 region: CACDTVELGDRNTDKLTF. The DNA of the CDR3 is TGTGCCTGTGACACCGTAGAGCTGGGGGACCGCAACACCGATAAACTCACCTTT.

A note on this clone: A far larger clone is one nucleotide away, so this likely arose from a read error. This chain connects TRDV2 to TRDJ1, with TRDD3 matching over 8 bases. The CDR3 runs 18 residues. Germline V gives CDR1 GEAIGNYY, CDR2 EKD. V shed 3 bases and J 0 bases; nucleotides not matched to a gene: 14. CDR3 residues: CACDHRMGDRRYTDKLIF. The CDR3 DNA is TGTGCCTGTGACCATAGGATGGGGGATCGTCGGTACACCGATAAACTCATCTTT.

With regard to this clone: The protein recorded in TCRdb matches a much larger clone and deviates from this DNA's translation at residue 9, suggesting a read error; the protein here is obtained by translating the DNA. CDR3 sequence (DNA): TGTGCCTTTACTACTACTACGATGAGGGGATACCACACCGATAAACTCATCTTT. It codes for CAFTTTTMRGYHTDKLIF. This chain connects TRDV3 to TRDJ1, with 8 nucleotides matching TRDD3. V was pared by 1 base and J by 0 bases, with 16 bases of the junction left unmatched. This CDR3 contains 18 residues. Germline assignment: CDR1 TVYSNPD and CDR2 GDNSRS (reference sequence).

This clone was found a few times. TCRdb attributes to this sequence the protein of a much larger clone, which differs from the DNA translation at residue 4; a read error is likely, and the protein displayed is translated from the DNA. J is TRDJ3 and V is TRDV2; 7 bases fit TRDD3. There are 20 residues in the CDR3. Germline loops: CDR1 GEAIGNYY, CDR2 EKD. V dropped 4 bases and J dropped 0; count of bases not matched to a gene: 14. For the CDR3, the DNA is TGTGCCTGTGAGACCGGTCCCTGGGGGTTGAGCTCCTGGGACACCCGACAGATGTTTTTC. Its translation: CACETGPWGLSSWDTRQMFF.